The rows below give T cell receptor beta chains drawn from one sample of a study of blood T cell repertoires in COVID-19. Clones were read by immunoSEQ multiplex PCR, and TCRdb kept only the in-frame ones, dropping some. Among some 190,000 clones listed, roughly 84% were seen once. Sequencing was performed on peripheral blood. The receptor set was obtained from a middle-aged woman who had recovered from COVID-19. Both conserved end residues are part of each CDR3. Fields, in order: CDR3 length, V gene, D gene, J gene, clone size, CDR3 DNA, CDR3 protein. The D gene is left open where the match is weak. Not every row has a clone size; where given, it reads once, few, many or a size class.

len: 18; v_gene: TRBV7-2; d_gene: NA; j_gene: TRBJ1-2; abundance: once; CDR3nt: TGTGCCAGCACCGGTTTTGTGACCTGGACGGACATGAACTATGGCTACACCTTC; CDR3aa: CASTGFVTWTDMNYGYTF
len: 13; v_gene: TRBV10-3; d_gene: NA; j_gene: TRBJ2-7; abundance: NA; CDR3nt: TGTGCCACCCTCGGGAATAGCGCCTACGAGCAGTACTTC; CDR3aa: CATLGNSAYEQYF
len: 15; v_gene: TRBV4-2; d_gene: TRBD1; j_gene: TRBJ1-6; abundance: few; CDR3nt: TGTGCCAGCAGCCCGGACAGGGGGCCGAATTCACCCCTCCACTTT; CDR3aa: CASSPDRGPNSPLHF
len: 15; v_gene: TRBV7-3; d_gene: TRBD1; j_gene: TRBJ1-1; abundance: NA; CDR3nt: TGTGCCAGCAGCTCGACCGGGACAGCGAACACTGAAGCTTTCTTT; CDR3aa: CASSSTGTANTEAFF
len: 13; v_gene: TRBV5-1; d_gene: NA; j_gene: TRBJ2-5; abundance: NA; CDR3nt: TGCGCCAGCAGCTTGATTAGTCAAGAGACCCAGTACTTC; CDR3aa: CASSLISQETQYF
len: 15; v_gene: TRBV6-5; d_gene: NA; j_gene: TRBJ2-4; abundance: NA; CDR3nt: TGTGCCAGCAAAACAGGGATGAGGGTCAAAAACATTCAGTACTTC; CDR3aa: CASKTGMRVKNIQYF
len: 13; v_gene: TRBV7-7; d_gene: TRBD2; j_gene: TRBJ2-7; abundance: NA; CDR3nt: TGTGCCAGCAGCTTGGGCGGGAGGGAGAAGCAGTACTTC; CDR3aa: CASSLGGREKQYF
len: 14; v_gene: TRBV19; d_gene: NA; j_gene: TRBJ1-2; abundance: NA; CDR3nt: TGTGCCAGTAGTATTGAGGCAGTCGGCTATGGCTACACCTTC; CDR3aa: CASSIEAVGYGYTF
len: 15; v_gene: TRBV11-1; d_gene: TRBD1; j_gene: TRBJ2-3; abundance: NA; CDR3nt: TGTGCCAGCAGCTTTCGCAGGGGGACCACAGATACGCAGTATTTT; CDR3aa: CASSFRRGTTDTQYF
len: 15; v_gene: TRBV19; d_gene: TRBD2; j_gene: TRBJ2-1; abundance: NA; CDR3nt: TGTGCCAGTAGTATGGTTACTAGCGGGATCAATGAGCAGTTCTTC; CDR3aa: CASSMVTSGINEQFF
len: 15; v_gene: TRBV4-2; d_gene: NA; j_gene: TRBJ2-3; abundance: NA; CDR3nt: TGTGCCAGCAGCCCCACAACGGAGATCACAGATACGCAGTATTTT; CDR3aa: CASSPTTEITDTQYF
len: 13; v_gene: TRBV7-8; d_gene: TRBD2; j_gene: TRBJ2-3; abundance: NA; CDR3nt: TGTGCCACCCGCCAGGGAGGGACAGATACGCAGTATTTT; CDR3aa: CATRQGGTDTQYF
len: 13; v_gene: TRBV7-9; d_gene: NA; j_gene: TRBJ2-3; abundance: NA; CDR3nt: TGTGCCATACCGGCTAGTCTGGCAGATACGCAGTATTTT; CDR3aa: CAIPASLADTQYF
len: 17; v_gene: TRBV29-1; d_gene: TRBD2; j_gene: TRBJ2-3; abundance: NA; CDR3nt: TGCAGCGTTGGGGTAGCGGGAGGGCCCCGCAGCACAGATACGCAGTATTTT; CDR3aa: CSVGVAGGPRSTDTQYF
len: 15; v_gene: TRBV28; d_gene: NA; j_gene: TRBJ2-7; abundance: NA; CDR3nt: TGTGCCAGCAGGGAGGGCGCGGACCCAGCCTACGAGCAGTACTTC; CDR3aa: CASREGADPAYEQYF
len: 15; v_gene: TRBV9; d_gene: TRBD1; j_gene: TRBJ2-2; abundance: NA; CDR3nt: TGTGCCAGCAGCACAAGGACAGGGAACACCGGGGAGCTGTTTTTT; CDR3aa: CASSTRTGNTGELFF
len: 14; v_gene: TRBV28; d_gene: NA; j_gene: TRBJ2-3; abundance: NA; CDR3nt: TGTGCCAGCTTAGGGAGGCCTAGCACAGATACGCAGTATTTT; CDR3aa: CASLGRPSTDTQYF
len: 15; v_gene: TRBV2; d_gene: TRBD1; j_gene: TRBJ2-1; abundance: NA; CDR3nt: TGTGCCAGCAGTCCAGGGGGTTCAGCCTACAATGAGCAGTTCTTC; CDR3aa: CASSPGGSAYNEQFF
len: 14; v_gene: TRBV28; d_gene: NA; j_gene: TRBJ2-5; abundance: NA; CDR3nt: TGTGCCAGCAGTTCCCCCGGGACTGGGGAGACCCAGTACTTC; CDR3aa: CASSSPGTGETQYF
len: 16; v_gene: TRBV9; d_gene: TRBD2; j_gene: TRBJ2-6; abundance: NA; CDR3nt: TGTGCCAGCAGCGCTACTAGCGGCTCTGGGGCCAACGTCCTGACTTTC; CDR3aa: CASSATSGSGANVLTF
len: 13; v_gene: TRBV10-3; d_gene: NA; j_gene: TRBJ1-1; abundance: NA; CDR3nt: TGTGCCACCACGCCGGGGATGAACACTGAAGCTTTCTTT; CDR3aa: CATTPGMNTEAFF
len: 16; v_gene: TRBV6-1; d_gene: TRBD1; j_gene: TRBJ2-2; abundance: few; CDR3nt: TGTGCCAGCAGTGACCTGACGGGACAGGGGGTCGGGGAGCTGTTTTTT; CDR3aa: CASSDLTGQGVGELFF
len: 16; v_gene: TRBV28; d_gene: TRBD2; j_gene: TRBJ2-1; abundance: NA; CDR3nt: TGTGCCAGCCCCCCCTCACTAGCGGGAGCTAAAAATGAGCAGTTCTTC; CDR3aa: CASPPSLAGAKNEQFF
len: 15; v_gene: TRBV27; d_gene: TRBD1; j_gene: TRBJ1-4; abundance: NA; CDR3nt: TGTGCCAGCAGTTCACCGGGGACAGGGAATGAAAAACTGTTTTTT; CDR3aa: CASSSPGTGNEKLFF
len: 15; v_gene: TRBV6-4; d_gene: TRBD2; j_gene: TRBJ2-3; abundance: NA; CDR3nt: TGTGCCAGCAGTCAAAAGCGGGAGGGGACAGATACGCAGTATTTT; CDR3aa: CASSQKREGTDTQYF